This T cell receptor (beta chain) was identified during a study of T cells in Graves' hyperthyroidism and ophthalmopathy. Study-wide background: Any treatment followed the collection of peripheral blood at initial diagnosis.

TCR beta CDR3 regions were amplified from RNA transcripts. In the first-round RT-PCR of the TCR CDR3, the HTBI primer set was used. TCRdb used MiXCR to reprocess the multiplex PCR reads, holding one entry per CDR3 protein. This repertoire shows more than 450,000 distinct CDR3 sequences, roughly 15% found once; its top ten account for 11% to 15%. No ophthalmopathy progression within 18 months constituted stable Graves' hyperthyroidism. Hyperthyroidism was newly diagnosed in patients aged 18 to 65 (duration under 2 months). The CDR3 is 13 amino acids. Germline CDR1 SQVTM, CDR2 ANQGSEA. V trimming: 7 bases; J trimming: 7 bases; junction bases outside the gene matches: 10.

This chain joins TRBV29-1 and TRBJ2-7, with 10 bases that match TRBD2. The sample was blood. The sequence was collected from a woman between 40 and 55 years old with Graves' hyperthyroidism. CDR3 DNA sequence: TGCAGCGCCGCAACTAGCGGGGCGGGTGAGCAGTACTTC. Its translation: CSAATSGAGEQYF.